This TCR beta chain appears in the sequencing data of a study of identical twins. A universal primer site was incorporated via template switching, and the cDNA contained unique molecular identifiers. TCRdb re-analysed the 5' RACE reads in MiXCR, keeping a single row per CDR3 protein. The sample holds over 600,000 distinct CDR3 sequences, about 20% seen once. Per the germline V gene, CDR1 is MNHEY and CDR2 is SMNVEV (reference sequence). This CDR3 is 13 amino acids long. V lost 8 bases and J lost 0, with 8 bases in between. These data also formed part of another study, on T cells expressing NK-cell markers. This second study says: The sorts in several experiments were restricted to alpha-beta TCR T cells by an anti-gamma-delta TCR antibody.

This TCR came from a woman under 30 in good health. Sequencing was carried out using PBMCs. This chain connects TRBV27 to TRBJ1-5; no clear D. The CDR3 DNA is TGTGCCAGCGGTATTACTAGCAATCAGCCCCAGCATTTT. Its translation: CASGITSNQPQHF.